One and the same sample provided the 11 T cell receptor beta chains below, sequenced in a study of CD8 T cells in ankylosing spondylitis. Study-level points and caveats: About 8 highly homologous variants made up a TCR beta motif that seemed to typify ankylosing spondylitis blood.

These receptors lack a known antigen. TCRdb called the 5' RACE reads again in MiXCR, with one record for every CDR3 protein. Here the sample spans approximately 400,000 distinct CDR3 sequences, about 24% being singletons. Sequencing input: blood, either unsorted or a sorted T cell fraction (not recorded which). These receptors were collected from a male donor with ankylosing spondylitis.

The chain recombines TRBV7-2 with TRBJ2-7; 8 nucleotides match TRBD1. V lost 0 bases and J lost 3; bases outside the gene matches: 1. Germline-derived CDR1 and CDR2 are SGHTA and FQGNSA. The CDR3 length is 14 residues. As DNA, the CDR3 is TGTGCCAGCAGCTTAGCGGACAGGGACTACGAGCAGTACTTC. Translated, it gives CASSLADRDYEQYF. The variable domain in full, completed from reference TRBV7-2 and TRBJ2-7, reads GAGVSQSPSNKVTEKGKDVELRCDPISGHTALYWYRQSLGQGLEFLIYFQGNSAPDKSGLPSDRFSAERTGGSVSTLTIQRTQQEDSAVYLCASSLADRDYEQYFGPGTRLTVT.

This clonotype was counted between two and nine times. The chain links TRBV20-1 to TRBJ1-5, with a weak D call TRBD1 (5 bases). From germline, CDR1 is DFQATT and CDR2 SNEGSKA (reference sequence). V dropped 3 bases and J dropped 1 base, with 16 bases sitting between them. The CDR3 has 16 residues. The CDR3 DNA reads TGCAGTGCTAGCCATAAGCGGGGGGAAAGCAATCAGCCCCAGCATTTT. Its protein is CSASHKRGESNQPQHF.

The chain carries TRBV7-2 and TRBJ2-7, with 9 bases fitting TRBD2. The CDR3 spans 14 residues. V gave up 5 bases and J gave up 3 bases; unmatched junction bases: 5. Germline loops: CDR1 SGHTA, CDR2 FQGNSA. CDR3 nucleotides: TGTGCCAGCAGCGTAACTAGCGGGCTCTACGAGCAGTACGTC. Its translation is CASSVTSGLYEQYV.

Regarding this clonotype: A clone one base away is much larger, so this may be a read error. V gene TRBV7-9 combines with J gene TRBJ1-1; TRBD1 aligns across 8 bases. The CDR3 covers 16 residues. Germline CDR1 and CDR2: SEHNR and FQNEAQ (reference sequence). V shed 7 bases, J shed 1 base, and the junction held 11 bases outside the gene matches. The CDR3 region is CASIFLGQGRNTEAFF. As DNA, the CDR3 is TGTGCCAGCATCTTCCTCGGACAGGGAAGGAACACTGAAGCTTTCTTT.

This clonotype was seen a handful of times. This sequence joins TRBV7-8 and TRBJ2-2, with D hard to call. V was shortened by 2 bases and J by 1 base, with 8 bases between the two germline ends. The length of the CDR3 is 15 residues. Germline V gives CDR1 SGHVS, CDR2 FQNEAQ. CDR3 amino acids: CASSLPAQNTGELFF. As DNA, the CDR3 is TGTGCCAGCAGCTTACCAGCCCAGAACACCGGGGAGCTGTTTTTT.

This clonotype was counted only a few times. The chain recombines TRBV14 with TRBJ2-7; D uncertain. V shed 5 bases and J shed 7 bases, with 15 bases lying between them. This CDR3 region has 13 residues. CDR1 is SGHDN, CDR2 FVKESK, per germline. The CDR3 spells CASSILQASEQYV. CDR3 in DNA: TGTGCCAGCAGCATTCTGCAGGCTTCGGAGCAGTACGTC.

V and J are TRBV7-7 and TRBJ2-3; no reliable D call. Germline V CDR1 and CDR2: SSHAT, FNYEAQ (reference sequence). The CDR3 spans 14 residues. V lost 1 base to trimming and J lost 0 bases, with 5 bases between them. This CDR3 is CASSLDVSTDTQYF. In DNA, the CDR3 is TGTGCCAGCAGCTTAGATGTTAGCACAGATACGCAGTATTTT. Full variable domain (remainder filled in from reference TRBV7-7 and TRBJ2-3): GAGVSQSPRYKVTKRGQDVTLRCDPISSHATLYWYQQALGQGPEFLTYFNYEAQPDKSGLPSDRFSAERPEGSISTLTIQRTEQRDSAMYRCASSLDVSTDTQYFGPGTRLTVL.

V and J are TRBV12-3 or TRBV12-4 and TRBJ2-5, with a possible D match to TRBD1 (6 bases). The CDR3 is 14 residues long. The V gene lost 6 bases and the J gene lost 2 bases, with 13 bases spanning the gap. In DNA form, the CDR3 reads TGTGCCAGCAGCTTCACCGGGACACAAGAGACCCAGTACTTC. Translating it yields CASSFTGTQETQYF.

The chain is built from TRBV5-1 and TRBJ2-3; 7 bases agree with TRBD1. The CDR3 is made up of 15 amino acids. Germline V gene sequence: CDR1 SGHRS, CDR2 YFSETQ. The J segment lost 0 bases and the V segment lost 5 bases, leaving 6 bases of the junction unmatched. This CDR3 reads CASRRQGDSTDTQYF. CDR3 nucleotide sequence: TGCGCCAGCAGGCGACAGGGCGATAGCACAGATACGCAGTATTTT.

CDR3: CASSSSFGNTDTQYF. The CDR3 DNA is TGTGCCAGCAGCTCCTCGTTTGGGAATACAGATACGCAGTATTTT. The chain carries TRBV11-3 and TRBJ2-3; D call uncertain. Looked up from germline, CDR1 is SGHNT and CDR2 is YENEEA. This CDR3 comprises 15 residues. V was shortened by 4 bases and J by 3 bases, with 14 bases between the two germline ends. The full variable domain, its missing parts supplied by reference TRBV11-3 and TRBJ2-3, is EAGVVQSPRYKIIEKKQPVAFWCNPISGHNTLYWYLQNLGQGPELLIRYENEEAVDDSQLPKDRFSAERLKGVDSTLKIQPAELGDSAVYLCASSSSFGNTDTQYFGPGTRLTVL.

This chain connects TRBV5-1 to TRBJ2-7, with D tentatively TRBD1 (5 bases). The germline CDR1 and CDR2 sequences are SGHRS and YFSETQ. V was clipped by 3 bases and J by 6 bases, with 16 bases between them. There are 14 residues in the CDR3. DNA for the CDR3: TGCGCCAGCAGCTGGGGTGCAGGCCAGGGCGAGCAGTACTTC. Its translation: CASSWGAGQGEQYF. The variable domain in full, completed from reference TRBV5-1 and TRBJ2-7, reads KAGVTQTPRYLIKTRGQQVTLSCSPISGHRSVSWYQQTPGQGLQFLFEYFSETQRNKGNFPGRFSGRQFSNSRSEMNVSTLELGDSALYLCASSWGAGQGEQYFGPGTRLTVT.